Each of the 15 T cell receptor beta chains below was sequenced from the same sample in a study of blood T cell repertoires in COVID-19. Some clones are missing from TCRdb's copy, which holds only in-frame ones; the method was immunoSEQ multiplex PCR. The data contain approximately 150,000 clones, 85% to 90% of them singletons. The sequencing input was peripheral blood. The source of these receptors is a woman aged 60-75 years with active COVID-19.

DNA of the CDR3: TGCAGCGCGGGACAGGGGGATTACGAGCAGTACTTC. Translated: CSAGQGDYEQYF. V usage is TRBV29-1 and J usage is TRBJ2-7, with 11 nucleotides matching TRBD1. The CDR3 length is 12 residues. Per germline, CDR1 SQVTM and CDR2 ANQGSEA. V was pared by 7 bases and J by 4 bases, with 3 bases of the junction left unmatched.

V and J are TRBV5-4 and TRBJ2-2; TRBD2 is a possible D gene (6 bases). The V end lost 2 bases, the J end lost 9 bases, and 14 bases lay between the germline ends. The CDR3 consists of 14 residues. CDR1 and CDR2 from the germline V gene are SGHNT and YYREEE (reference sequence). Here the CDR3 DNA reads TGTGCCAGCAGCTTAGGAGGGGCCGGGAGGGAGCTGTTTTTT. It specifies CASSLGGAGRELFF. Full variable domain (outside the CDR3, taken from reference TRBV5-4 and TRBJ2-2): ETGVTQSPTHLIKTRGQQVTLRCSSQSGHNTVSWYQQALGQGPQFIFQYYREEENGRGNFPPRFSGLQFPNYSSELNVNALELDDSALYLCASSLGGAGRELFFGEGSRLTVL.

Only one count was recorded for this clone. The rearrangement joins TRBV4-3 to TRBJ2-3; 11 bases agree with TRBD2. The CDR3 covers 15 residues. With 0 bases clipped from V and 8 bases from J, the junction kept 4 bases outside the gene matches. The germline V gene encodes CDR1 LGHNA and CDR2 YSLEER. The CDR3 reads CASSQETSGTRTQYF. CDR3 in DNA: TGCGCCAGCAGCCAAGAGACTAGCGGGACCCGTACGCAGTATTTT.

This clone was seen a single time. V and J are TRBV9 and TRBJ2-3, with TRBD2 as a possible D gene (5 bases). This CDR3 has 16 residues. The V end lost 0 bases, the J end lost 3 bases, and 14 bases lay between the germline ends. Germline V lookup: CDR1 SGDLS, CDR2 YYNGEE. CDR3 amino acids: CASSVEGGRQTDTQYF. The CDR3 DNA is TGTGCCAGCAGCGTAGAAGGTGGGAGACAAACAGATACGCAGTATTTT.

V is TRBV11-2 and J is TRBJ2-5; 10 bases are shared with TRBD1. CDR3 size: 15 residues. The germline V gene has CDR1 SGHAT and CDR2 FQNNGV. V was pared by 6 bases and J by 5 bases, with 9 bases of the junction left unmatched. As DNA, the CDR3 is TGTGCCAGCAGTTCGGACAGGGGGACTATGGAGACCCAGTACTTC. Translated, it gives CASSSDRGTMETQYF.

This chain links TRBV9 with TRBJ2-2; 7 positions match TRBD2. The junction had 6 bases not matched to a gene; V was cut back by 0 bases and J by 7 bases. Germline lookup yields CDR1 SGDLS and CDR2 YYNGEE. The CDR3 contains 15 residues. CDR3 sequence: CASSVARLADGELFF. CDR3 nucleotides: TGTGCCAGCAGCGTAGCTCGCCTAGCGGACGGGGAGCTGTTTTTT.

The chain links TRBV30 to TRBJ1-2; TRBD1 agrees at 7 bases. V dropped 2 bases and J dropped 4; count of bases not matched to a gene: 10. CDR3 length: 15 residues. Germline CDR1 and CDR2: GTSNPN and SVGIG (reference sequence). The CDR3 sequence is CAWSRDRKTFYGYTF. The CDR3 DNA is TGTGCCTGGAGTCGGGACAGAAAAACTTTCTATGGCTACACCTTC.

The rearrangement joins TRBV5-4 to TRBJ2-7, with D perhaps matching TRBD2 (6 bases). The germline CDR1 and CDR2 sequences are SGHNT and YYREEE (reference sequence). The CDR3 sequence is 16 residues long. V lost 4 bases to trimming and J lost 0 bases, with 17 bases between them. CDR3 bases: TGTGCCAGCAGCGCGGACCTAGCGAGAGGCTCCTACGAGCAGTACTTC. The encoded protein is CASSADLARGSYEQYF.

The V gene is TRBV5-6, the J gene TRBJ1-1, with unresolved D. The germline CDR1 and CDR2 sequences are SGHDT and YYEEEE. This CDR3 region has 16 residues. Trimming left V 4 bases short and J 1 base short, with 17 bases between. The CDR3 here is CASSDIWLRENTEAFF. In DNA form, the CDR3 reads TGTGCCAGCAGCGATATTTGGTTGAGGGAGAACACTGAAGCTTTCTTT.

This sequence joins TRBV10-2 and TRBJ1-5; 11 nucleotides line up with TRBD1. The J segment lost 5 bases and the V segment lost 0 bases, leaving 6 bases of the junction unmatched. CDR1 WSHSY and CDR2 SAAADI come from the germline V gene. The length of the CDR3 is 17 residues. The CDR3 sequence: CASSESIGQGAYQPQHF. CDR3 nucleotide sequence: TGCGCCAGCAGTGAGTCGATCGGACAGGGGGCGTATCAGCCCCAGCATTTT.

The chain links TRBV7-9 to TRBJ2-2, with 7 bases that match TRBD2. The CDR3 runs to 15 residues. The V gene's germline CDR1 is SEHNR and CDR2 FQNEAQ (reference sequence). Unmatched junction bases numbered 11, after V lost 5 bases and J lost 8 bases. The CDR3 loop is CASSPSSGRWGELFF. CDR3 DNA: TGTGCCAGCAGCCCTTCTAGCGGAAGATGGGGGGAGCTGTTTTTT.

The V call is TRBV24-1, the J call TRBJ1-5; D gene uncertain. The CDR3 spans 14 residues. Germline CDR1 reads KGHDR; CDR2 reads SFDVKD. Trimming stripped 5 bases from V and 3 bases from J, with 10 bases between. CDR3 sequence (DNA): TGTGCCACCAGTGTCTCCACCTACAATCAGCCCCAGCATTTT. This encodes CATSVSTYNQPQHF.

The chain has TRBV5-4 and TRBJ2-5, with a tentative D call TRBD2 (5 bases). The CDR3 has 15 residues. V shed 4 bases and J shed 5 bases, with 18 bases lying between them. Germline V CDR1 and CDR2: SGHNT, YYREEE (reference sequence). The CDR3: CASSNDEGFLETQYF. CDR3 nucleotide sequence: TGTGCCAGCAGCAACGACGAGGGATTCTTGGAGACCCAGTACTTC.

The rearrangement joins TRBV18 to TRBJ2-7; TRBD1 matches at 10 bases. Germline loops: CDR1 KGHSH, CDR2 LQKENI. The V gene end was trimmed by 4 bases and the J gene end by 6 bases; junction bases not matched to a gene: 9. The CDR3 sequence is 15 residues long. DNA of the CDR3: TGTGCCAGCTCACGAACCGGGACAGGGGATATCGAGCAGTACTTC. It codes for CASSRTGTGDIEQYF. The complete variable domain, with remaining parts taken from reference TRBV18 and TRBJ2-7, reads NAGVMQNPRHLVRRRGQEARLRCSPMKGHSHVYWYRQLPEEGLKFMVYLQKENIIDESGMPKERFSAEFPKEGPSILRIQQVVRGDSAAYFCASSRTGTGDIEQYFGPGTRLTVT.

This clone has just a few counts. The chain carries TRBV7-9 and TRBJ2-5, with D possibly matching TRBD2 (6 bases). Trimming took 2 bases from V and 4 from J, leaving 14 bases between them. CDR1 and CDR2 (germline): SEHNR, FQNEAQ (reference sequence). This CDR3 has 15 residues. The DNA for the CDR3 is TGTGCCAGCAGCTTATTCGGGGGAGAACGAGAGACCCAGTACTTC. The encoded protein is CASSLFGGERETQYF.